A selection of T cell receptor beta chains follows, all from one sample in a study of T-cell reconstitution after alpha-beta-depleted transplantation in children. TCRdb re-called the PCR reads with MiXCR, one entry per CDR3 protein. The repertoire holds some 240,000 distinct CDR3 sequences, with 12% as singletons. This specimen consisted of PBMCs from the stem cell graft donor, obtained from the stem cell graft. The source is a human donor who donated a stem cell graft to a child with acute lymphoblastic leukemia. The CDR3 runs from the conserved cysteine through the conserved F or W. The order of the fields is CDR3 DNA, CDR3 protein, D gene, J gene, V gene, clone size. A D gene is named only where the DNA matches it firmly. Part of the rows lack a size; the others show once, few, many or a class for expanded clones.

cdr3_nt: TGTGCCAGCAGCTTAGGTGTAGCGCAAAATTCACCCCTCCACTTT; cdr3_aa: CASSLGVAQNSPLHF; d_call: -; j_call: TRBJ1-6; v_call: TRBV7-2; clone_size: few
cdr3_nt: TGTGCCAGCAGTCCCCGGGGACAGTACCAAGAGACCCAGTACTTC; cdr3_aa: CASSPRGQYQETQYF; d_call: TRBD1; j_call: TRBJ2-5; v_call: TRBV6-1; clone_size: many
cdr3_nt: TGTGCCAGCAGCCAAGGAGCGCTGTTTTTT; cdr3_aa: CASSQGALFF; d_call: -; j_call: TRBJ2-2; v_call: TRBV3-1; clone_size: many
cdr3_nt: TGTGCCAGCAGCTCGGACAGGGGGCTTTGGCCCCAGCATTTT; cdr3_aa: CASSSDRGLWPQHF; d_call: TRBD1; j_call: TRBJ1-5; v_call: TRBV5-4; clone_size: -
cdr3_nt: TGTGCCAGCAGTTTGGGGACTAGCGGGGTTACTAGCACAGATACGCAGTATTTT; cdr3_aa: CASSLGTSGVTSTDTQYF; d_call: TRBD2; j_call: TRBJ2-3; v_call: TRBV28; clone_size: -
cdr3_nt: TGTGCCAGCAGATACGGGACAGTAGAGACCCAGTACTTC; cdr3_aa: CASRYGTVETQYF; d_call: TRBD1; j_call: TRBJ2-5; v_call: TRBV12-3/TRBV12-4; clone_size: many
cdr3_nt: TGTGCCAGCAGTTTAGGCACTAGGGACGAGCAGTACTTC; cdr3_aa: CASSLGTRDEQYF; d_call: -; j_call: TRBJ2-7; v_call: TRBV27; clone_size: many
cdr3_nt: TGCAGTGCCAGGAGCGGAACGACAGATACGCAGTATTTT; cdr3_aa: CSARSGTTDTQYF; d_call: -; j_call: TRBJ2-3; v_call: TRBV20-1; clone_size: many
cdr3_nt: TGTGCCAGCAGTCTCACAAACACCATATATTTT; cdr3_aa: CASSLTNTIYF; d_call: -; j_call: TRBJ1-3; v_call: TRBV12-3/TRBV12-4; clone_size: many
cdr3_nt: TGTGCCAGCATCTCGGCAGGAGGGGGTCTCTACGAGCAGTACTTC; cdr3_aa: CASISAGGGLYEQYF; d_call: -; j_call: TRBJ2-7; v_call: TRBV28; clone_size: -
cdr3_nt: TGCAGTGCCACGGGCAGGGGGCGTCCCTACGAGCAGTACTTC; cdr3_aa: CSATGRGRPYEQYF; d_call: TRBD1; j_call: TRBJ2-7; v_call: TRBV20-1; clone_size: many
cdr3_nt: TGTGCCAGTAGTAGCAAAGGGGCGTCCGAAGCTTTCTTT; cdr3_aa: CASSSKGASEAFF; d_call: -; j_call: TRBJ1-1; v_call: TRBV19; clone_size: -
cdr3_nt: TGCAGTGCTAGAGACCGCATAACTAGCGGGAGATTGCATGAGCAGTTCTTC; cdr3_aa: CSARDRITSGRLHEQFF; d_call: TRBD2; j_call: TRBJ2-1; v_call: TRBV20-1; clone_size: -